The 16 T cell receptor beta chains presented below share a single source sample, sequenced in a study of blood T cells in healthy people across ages. A second PCR of 7 to 11 cycles used a sample-barcoded 5' primer and a J-beta primer mix. MiXCR was run by TCRdb on the 5' RACE reads, yielding one entry per CDR3 protein. The table lists approximately 1.5 million distinct CDR3 sequences, roughly 32% of them singletons. Sequenced input: blood. Source of these receptors: a woman aged 25 to 39 in good health.

The chain employs TRBV5-5 and TRBJ2-5; 9 bases match TRBD1. The CDR3 runs 16 residues. Losses at the gene ends were 3 bases for V and 6 bases for J; bases not matched to a gene: 12. Germline CDR1 and CDR2: SGHKS and YYEKEE (reference sequence). The CDR3 sequence: CASSSPGQGFGKTQYF. The CDR3 region has the DNA TGTGCCAGCAGCTCTCCGGGACAGGGTTTCGGAAAGACCCAGTACTTC.

Concerning this clonotype itself: At one end the junction does not follow the germline gene, possibly because of a read error. The genes are TRBV7-2 and TRBJ2-4; D possibly corresponds to TRBD1 (5 bases). This CDR3 has 13 amino acids. Germline loops: CDR1 SGHTA, CDR2 FQGNSA. In DNA, the CDR3 is TGTGTCAGCAGCTTAGGGGCTCCCCCGGAGCAGTACTTC. It translates to CVSSLGAPPEQYF. The whole variable domain, remainder taken from reference TRBV7-2 and TRBJ2-4, is GAGVSQSPSNKVTEKGKDVELRCDPISGHTALYWYRQSLGQGLEFLIYFQGNSAPDKSGLPSDRFSAERTGGSVSTLTIQRTQQEDSAVYLCVSSLGAPPEQYFGAGTRLSVL.

This clonotype was seen only a few times. The J gene is TRBJ2-1, the V gene TRBV20-1, with 8 bases lining up with TRBD2. Germline values: CDR1 DFQATT, CDR2 SNEGSKA (reference sequence). Trimming cost V 2 bases and J 7 bases; bases outside gene matches: 4. The CDR3 is made up of 13 amino acids. CDR3 DNA: TGCAGTGCTAGAACTAGCGGCAGGAATGAGCAGTTCTTC. This encodes CSARTSGRNEQFF.

This chain uses TRBV27 with TRBJ2-1; 12 bases line up with TRBD2. In germline, CDR1 is MNHEY, CDR2 SMNVEV (reference sequence). There are 19 residues in the CDR3. After removal of 5 bases from V and 0 bases from J, the junction contained 11 bases not matched to a gene. CDR3 sequence reads: CASSPRRLAGGGSYNEQFF. CDR3 bases: TGTGCCAGCAGTCCCCGGCGTCTAGCGGGAGGGGGCTCCTACAATGAGCAGTTCTTC.

The chain uses TRBV18 and TRBJ1-4, with TRBD1 identical over 9 bases. CDR1 is KGHSH, CDR2 LQKENI, per germline. The V gene end was trimmed by 3 bases and the J gene end by 7 bases; junction bases not matched to a gene: 9. The CDR3 spans 16 residues. This chain's CDR3 is CASSPTGGKPSEKLFF. The DNA of the CDR3 is TGTGCCAGCTCACCGACAGGGGGGAAGCCTAGTGAAAAACTGTTTTTT.

The rearrangement links TRBV24-1 to TRBJ2-7; D ambiguous. The assigned J gene may be wrong: the sequence end matches TRBJ2-5 better. Germline CDR1 is KGHDR and CDR2 is SFDVKD. This CDR3 spans 15 amino acids. DNA of the CDR3: TGTGCCACCAGTGACGGACGTGGACCATCGGAGACCCAGTACTTC. The encoded protein is CATSDGRGPSETQYF.

The V and J genes are TRBV10-3 and TRBJ1-1; tentatively, D is TRBD1 (5 bases). The germline V gene has CDR1 ENHRY and CDR2 SYGVKD. Trimming left V 3 bases short and J 1 base short, with 9 bases between. The CDR3 extends over 14 amino acids. The CDR3 here is CAISERGGNTEAFF. The CDR3 DNA follows: TGTGCCATCAGTGAAAGGGGTGGGAACACTGAAGCTTTCTTT.

This clonotype was detected ten times or more. This sequence joins TRBV4-1 and TRBJ2-7; TRBD1 might be the D (5 bases). The CDR3 covers 15 residues. V lost 2 bases, J lost 1 base, and 12 bases lay in between. Germline-derived CDR1 and CDR2 are MGHRA and YSYEKL. CDR3 residues: CASSQTWTTSYEQYF. The CDR3 nucleotides are TGCGCCAGCAGCCAAACCTGGACAACTTCCTACGAGCAGTACTTC.

In this sample, this clonotype turned up many times. V usage is TRBV9 and J usage is TRBJ2-5, with TRBD2 matching 11 bases. Unmatched junction bases numbered 5, after V lost 2 bases and J lost 5 bases. The CDR3 sequence is 15 residues long. Germline V gene sequence: CDR1 SGDLS, CDR2 YYNGEE. The CDR3 here is CASSVSGGALETQYF. Here the CDR3 DNA reads TGTGCCAGCAGCGTTAGCGGGGGGGCCCTTGAGACCCAGTACTTC. Complete variable domain (other parts from reference TRBV9 and TRBJ2-5): DSGVTQTPKHLITATGQRVTLRCSPRSGDLSVYWYQQSLDQGLQFLIQYYNGEERAKGNILERFSAQQFPDLHSELNLSSLELGDSALYFCASSVSGGALETQYFGPGTRLLVL.

The V and J genes are TRBV7-9 and TRBJ2-7, with D unclear. Germline CDR1 and CDR2: SEHNR and FQNEAQ (reference sequence). V lost 4 bases and J lost 3, with 13 bases in between. This CDR3 region has 14 residues. The DNA for the CDR3 is TGTGCCAGCAGCTCCGTCCAACGGTACTACGAGCAGTACTTC. This gives the protein CASSSVQRYYEQYF.

As regards this clonotype: Given a much more abundant clone one base away, this may be a read error. CDR3 coding DNA: TGTGCCATCTACGTTCCTACCCAAGAGACCCAGTACTTC. This sequence encodes CAIYVPTQETQYF. The chain is built from TRBV10-3 and TRBJ2-5; D not resolved. The CDR3 length is 13 residues. Trimming removed 8 bases at V and 1 base at J, with 11 bases between. Germline V gene data show CDR1 as ENHRY and CDR2 as SYGVKD.

This clonotype has just a few counts. The chain joins TRBV7-9 to TRBJ1-1, with D unclear. This CDR3 is 13 amino acids long. V lost 4 bases and J lost 3, with 9 bases in between. Looked up from germline, CDR1 is SEHNR and CDR2 is FQNEAQ (reference sequence). Here the CDR3 DNA reads TGTGCCAGCAGCTACCCAAGGTACACTGAAGCTTTCTTT. It yields the protein CASSYPRYTEAFF.

This clonotype was seen a handful of times. The chain recombines TRBV9 with TRBJ1-1; D is ambiguous. Germline loops: CDR1 SGDLS, CDR2 YYNGEE. This CDR3 has 14 residues. Trimming shortened V by 0 bases and J by 5 bases, and 11 bases separated the two germline ends. In nucleotides, the CDR3 is TGTGCCAGCAGCGTAGCCGGTTTGGGGACTGAAGCTTTCTTT. Its protein product is CASSVAGLGTEAFF.

This clonotype was seen a handful of times. The gene calls are TRBV6-5 and TRBJ2-2, with D hard to call. Germline V gives CDR1 MNHEY, CDR2 SVGAGI. CDR3 size: 13 residues. The V and J ends lost 10 bases and 7 bases respectively, with 16 bases between them. The CDR3 is CATAFFADGELFF. DNA of the CDR3: TGTGCCACCGCCTTCTTCGCGGACGGGGAGCTGTTTTTT.

This clonotype has a handful of counts. The V gene is TRBV6-2 or TRBV6-3, the J gene TRBJ1-5; a weak D match, TRBD1 (6 bases). The CDR3 is 16 residues long. Trimming took off 4 bases at V and 0 bases at J, with 13 bases between the two ends. Germline values: CDR1 MNHEY, CDR2 SVGEGT. CDR3 in amino acids: CASSFGQPHSNQPQHF. CDR3 DNA sequence: TGTGCCAGCAGTTTTGGACAGCCTCATAGCAATCAGCCCCAGCATTTT.

V usage is TRBV10-3 and J usage is TRBJ2-7, with D possibly matching TRBD1 (5 bases). The CDR3 has 13 amino acids. Germline values: CDR1 ENHRY, CDR2 SYGVKD. V dropped 8 bases and J dropped 3 bases, with 14 bases sitting between them. The CDR3 sequence is CAIGAVQGYEQYF. In DNA, the CDR3 is TGTGCCATCGGGGCCGTCCAAGGCTACGAGCAGTACTTC.